This T cell receptor (beta chain) was recovered during a study of cytomegalovirus exposure and HLA in healthy donors (dated by TCRdb to 2016 to 2017). Looking at the study overall: An earlier analysis of 587 of the donors reported about 250 Gb of sequence data and 117 million unique TCR beta sequences from 150 million to 200 million T cells. To predict cytomegalovirus infection status, the study brought together high-throughput TCR immunosequencing, statistical association of individual TCRs with disease status, and machine learning. In a later analysis, previously published TCR beta repertoires from more than 500 donors were re-analyzed and high-resolution HLA genotyping was added so that TCR occurrence patterns could be studied. Of the approximately 400 genotyped donors, 65% to 90% fell in the genetic ancestry cluster associated with self-reported Caucasian donors. On average, about 200,000 unique TCR beta nucleotide sequences were sequenced per donor among a few hundred genotyped donors of the cohort, with roughly 18% of those sequences being non-productive. The number of donors typed differed by locus, with 629-630 for A, B, C, DRB1 and DQB1, about 500 for DQA1, 600 to 610 for DPA1, and some 470 for DPB1. An earlier analysis of some 500 of the donors applied high-throughput TCR beta sequencing to assess whether each TCR beta V gene segment acted as functional or pseudogenic. All discovery cohort repertoires had been generated on a single sequencing platform. The study profiled the T cell repertoires of 550 to 700 subjects by immunosequencing and related them to cytomegalovirus serostatus. A later genetic analysis used genome-wide SNP genotypes for about three fifths of the 666 donors, treating that subset as a discovery cohort. Four to six DR-DQ haplotypes were handled as single units for association and clustering because linkage in the cohort was strong. The later analysis used no new phenotypic data to find candidate immune exposures, relying instead on TCR beta sequences and their occurrence across donors. The study was designed to test whether signatures of past pathogen exposure could be identified by cataloging public T cell receptors. An early release covering roughly 600 HLA-typed donors comprised 250 to 350 gigabases of sequencing data and about 90 million unique TCR sequences. HLA typing covered class I and class II loci at four-digit resolution. Besides the first cohort of around 700 subjects, a separate validation cohort made up of 95 to 150 different subjects was used. Donor age, sex, ethnicity and CMV serostatus were compiled alongside the repertoire data. What the study reported, not specific to this receptor: A few of the identified cytomegalovirus-associated TCR beta chains were confirmed in vitro to be specific for cytomegalovirus antigens. The sequencing pipeline was judged likely to have produced a cluster of highly shared sequence variants as a technical artifact. The authors suggested that the approach could potentially be generalized to other disease states and immunological phenotypes. Because HLA typing was missing for some donors at each locus, association tests included only the typed subset. In this cohort, only TCR beta chains were sequenced, and detectable features were limited by the absence of alpha or paired-chain data. Compared with equally common non-associated chains, HLA-associated TCR beta chains in a later analysis were more clonally expanded and had lower generation probabilities. Correlated functional status among segregating V segments might reflect linkage disequilibrium, but an unknown experimental factor could not be ruled out. A further reported finding was that TCR beta sequences accurately predicted the HLA-A and HLA-B alleles for most subjects in the first cohort. In an earlier analysis of some 500 of the donors, most TCR beta V segments appeared in productive rearrangements about 87% or about 30% of the time, broadly matching IMGT annotations. Sequencing depth was assumed to be roughly uniform across donors in the presence/absence analyses, though that assumption may not hold. Most TCR sequences were observed very rarely across donors, whereas some public TCRs were present in many individuals. Most CMV-associated TCR beta chains appeared to be HLA-restricted in a later analysis, and the HLA associations seemed to be driven largely by CMV exposure. According to a later analysis, parvovirus B19, influenza, CMV and Epstein-Barr virus appeared linked to several top co-occurrence clusters. Specific HLA alleles were associated with 16,951 TCR beta sequences at a false discovery rate of 0.05 in a later analysis. The classifier was reported to diagnose cytomegalovirus status with high specificity and sensitivity in both the original cohort and the validation cohort. In the study, 150 to 200 TCR beta chains were listed as associated with cytomegalovirus. For the cohort, immune exposure information was limited to CMV serostatus. According to a later analysis, TCR association rates differed among HLA loci, with DRB1 alleles showing the most associated TCRs and HLA-C alleles showing the fewest. Because the 87-base-pair reads could not distinguish some IMGT-functional V segments, including TRBV6-2 and TRBV6-3, those segments were excluded. According to a later genetic analysis, donors in an Asian-associated ancestry cluster had fewer N-insertions in productive TCRs than the approximately 700-donor mean. An association between a missense DCLRE1C variant and V-gene and J-gene trimming of TCR beta chains was found in a later genetic analysis and replicated in an independent cohort. Seventeen rarely observed V segments, including chromosome 9 orphons, were excluded from the earlier analysis of some 590 of the donors because counts were too low. Strong co-occurrence of HLA alleles, especially DR and DQ, made assigning TCR associations to individual alleles difficult.

Preparation of the library involved the immunoSEQ multiplex PCR assay. A mixture of 60 forward primers for TCR Vbeta segments and 13 reverse primers for TCR Jbeta segments was used in the multiplex PCR. A multiplex PCR assay on genomic DNA amplified the CDR3 region of rearranged TCR beta genes. The Illumina HiSeq System was used to sequence the amplified TCR beta libraries as 87-base-pair reads. The source study handled its data this way. A later analysis counted approximately 76 million unique TCR beta chains across the 650 to 800 repertoires, and some 12 million of these chains were shared by at least two donors. Raw reads were error-corrected and collapsed into unique sequences with a nearest-neighbor algorithm that merged closely related sequences to remove PCR and sequencing errors. Alignment of CDR3 sequences to IMGT reference sequences was used to assign V, D and J gene segments. For a sequence to be retained, a match of at least six nucleotides was required to both a V gene segment and a J gene segment. Rearrangements were called productive when the CDR3 lacked stop codons and stayed in frame with V and J; all others were non-productive. Following IMGT convention, CDR3 was defined as the stretch from the second conserved V-encoded cysteine to the conserved J-encoded phenylalanine. In an earlier analysis of roughly 610 of the donors, sequences lacking an unambiguous match to a single V gene segment were excluded. An earlier analysis of approximately 590 of the donors called V segments functional above 56.7% productive rearrangements and segregating when the between-donor standard deviation exceeded 5%. A statistical classification framework was built for diagnosing cytomegalovirus status from the catalog of TCR beta chain sequences. In a later analysis, TCR nucleotide sequences were compared against IMGT/GENE-DB human TR gene sequences so that V and J genes could be assigned. A later analysis assigned CDR3 sequences and most-parsimonious VDJ recombination scenarios with the TCRdist pipeline. In a later analysis, each TCR beta chain was defined by its CDR3 amino acid sequence together with its V-gene family, and reads without a unique V-gene family were excluded. As a way to deal with suspected cross-contamination and a sequencing artifact, a later analysis dropped roughly 600 nucleotide sequences that were highly shared and had low generation probability. A later analysis calculated a clonal expansion index for each public chain from normalized within-repertoire ranks of inferred template counts. In a later analysis, generation probabilities were computed using a VDJ recombination model fitted to out-of-frame rearrangements, and the results were checked against IGoR. In a later analysis, hypergeometric tests were used to score TCR-TCR, TCR-HLA and TCR-CMV co-occurrence, with a repertoire-size bias correction applied to TCR pairs. To estimate false discovery rates, a later analysis permuted the HLA or CMV assignments 20 times. In a later analysis, co-occurring TCRs were grouped using DBSCAN, and TCRdist sequence similarity was added for clustering within HLA-allele-positive subsets. For co-occurrence clustering, repertoires with fewer than 30,000 or more than 120,000 public chains were excluded, along with roughly five repertoires with anomalous nucleotide sharing. TCRdb stores this immuneACCESS table with in-frame sequences only. Part of the clones is absent; in the studies checked, under half of the shortfall reflects unresolved V genes, and no reason is known for the rest. From that table come the V and J calls and clone size; the DNA was used to work out D and trimming. In all, the sample holds 150,000 to 200,000 clones, and approximately 81% of those were seen once. In total, the top ten clones hold 1.5% to 2.5% of the sample.

The CDR3 holds 16 amino acids from the cysteine to the phenylalanine. CDR3 DNA is the only sequence kept; it has 48 bases, read in frame from the first base. CDR1 and CDR2 (SEHNR, FQNEAQ) derive from the germline V gene (reference sequence). V is cut by 1 base and J by 0 bases, and the space between the germline ends is 9 bases. The cohort comprised 550 to 700 healthy bone marrow donors. At the time of sampling, all cohort members were nominally healthy, though unrecorded immune exposures were likely present. The donor was CMV seronegative and was included in the group of several hundred seronegative cohort members. A peripheral blood sample was provided by each donor, and peripheral blood mononuclear cells were used for TCR beta sequencing. The Qiagen DNeasy Blood Extraction Kit was used to extract genomic DNA from the blood cell samples. A word on this clone: Its target antigen remains unknown. There are no base qualities to consult, and no much larger clone falls within one base.

The sample consisted of PBMCs. This clonotype was obtained from a man younger than 35 in good health and CMV-seronegative. The chain uses TRBV7-9 and TRBJ2-2; TRBD2 could be the D gene, as 5 bases match. The DNA sequence is TGTGCCAGCAGCTTAGGGCAGACTACGAACACCGGGGAGCTGTTTTTT. It specifies CASSLGQTTNTGELFF.